The 31 T cell receptor beta chains below come from one sample, sequenced in a study of CD8 T cells in ankylosing spondylitis. MiXCR was run by TCRdb on the 5' RACE reads, yielding one entry per CDR3 protein. The repertoire has about 42,000 distinct CDR3 sequences, around 3.8% of them found once; the top ten carry 4%. The sample consisted of blood, either unsorted or a sorted T cell fraction (not recorded which). The source of these receptors is a female donor with ankylosing spondylitis or in good health (not recorded which).

A few counts support this clonotype. For the CDR3, the DNA is TGTGCCAGCAGCGTAGGTGTAGGAGGCGAGCAGTACTTC. It translates to CASSVGVGGEQYF. The chain uses TRBV9 and TRBJ2-7, with D tentatively TRBD2 (5 bases). V was trimmed by 0 bases and J by 6 bases, leaving 10 bases between them. The CDR3 length is 13 residues. Germline V gene lookup returns CDR1 SGDLS and CDR2 YYNGEE.

This clonotype was observed many times. This sequence joins TRBV9 and TRBJ1-6; no clear D. There are 14 residues in the CDR3. Per the germline V gene, CDR1 is SGDLS and CDR2 is YYNGEE. V lost 9 bases, J lost 5 bases, and 15 bases lay in between. The CDR3 loop reads CATSLKPDNSPLHF. As DNA, the CDR3 is TGTGCCACCAGTCTAAAACCGGATAATTCACCCCTCCACTTT.

The rearrangement joins TRBV9 to TRBJ2-7, with TRBD1 identical over 9 bases. Trimming at V came to 0 bases and at J to 5 bases, leaving 6 bases not matched to a gene. The CDR3 has 15 amino acids. CDR1 and CDR2 (germline): SGDLS, YYNGEE. The CDR3 here is CASSVAGTGRDEQYF. The DNA of the CDR3 is TGTGCCAGCAGCGTAGCTGGGACAGGGAGGGACGAGCAGTACTTC.

This clonotype was counted many times. The chain is built from TRBV9 and TRBJ1-1, with a weak D call TRBD1 (5 bases). Germline CDR1 SGDLS, CDR2 YYNGEE. The CDR3 is 16 amino acids. V was shortened by 0 bases and J by 0 bases, with 12 bases between the two germline ends. Written as DNA, the CDR3 is TGTGCCAGCAGCGTAGGGGCAGGGCTGATGAACACTGAAGCTTTCTTT. Amino acids: CASSVGAGLMNTEAFF.

This clonotype has a count of ten or more. The chain employs TRBV9 and TRBJ1-1, with a weak D call TRBD1 (5 bases). With 3 bases removed from V and 4 bases from J, the gap between germline ends came to 10 bases. From germline, CDR1 is SGDLS and CDR2 YYNGEE. This CDR3 is 13 amino acids long. The CDR3 region is CASSARVGTEAFF. CDR3 sequence (DNA): TGTGCCAGCAGCGCCAGGGTAGGCACTGAAGCTTTCTTT.

The sample holds a few counts of this clonotype. This sequence joins TRBV9 and TRBJ2-3, with TRBD1 matching 10 bases. J was trimmed by 4 bases and V by 0 bases; bases with no gene match: 5. CDR1 and CDR2 from the germline V gene are SGDLS and YYNGEE. The CDR3 is made up of 16 amino acids. CDR3 coding DNA: TGTGCCAGCAGCGTAGAACCGGGACAGGGGTCAGATACGCAGTATTTT. Translating it yields CASSVEPGQGSDTQYF.

In this sample, this clonotype turned up many times. V usage is TRBV9 and J usage is TRBJ2-7; no reliable D call. Germline values: CDR1 SGDLS, CDR2 YYNGEE. This CDR3 comprises 14 residues. V was cut by 0 bases and J by 0 bases, with 7 bases left in between. The CDR3 reads CASSVEASSYEQYF. The DNA of the CDR3 is TGTGCCAGCAGCGTAGAGGCAAGCTCCTACGAGCAGTACTTC.

This clonotype was seen ten or more times. The rearrangement joins TRBV9 to TRBJ2-3; 7 bases align to TRBD1. Per the germline V gene, CDR1 is SGDLS and CDR2 is YYNGEE. Germline trimming cut 0 bases from V and 4 bases from J; bases unmatched to any gene: 2. The CDR3 contains 14 residues. CDR3 sequence: CASSVEQGSDTQYF. The CDR3 region has the DNA TGTGCCAGCAGCGTAGAACAGGGGTCAGATACGCAGTATTTT.

Many counts were recorded for this clonotype. The rearrangement joins TRBV9 to TRBJ1-5; 7 nucleotides line up with TRBD1. Germline values: CDR1 SGDLS, CDR2 YYNGEE. J lost 6 bases, V lost 3 bases, and 6 bases had no gene match. This CDR3 is built from 14 residues. CDR3 in amino acids: CASSARGEVQPQHF. The CDR3 DNA reads as TGTGCCAGCAGCGCCAGGGGGGAAGTTCAGCCCCAGCATTTT.

The sample holds many counts of this clonotype. The rearrangement joins TRBV9 to TRBJ1-1, with 7 nucleotides matching TRBD1. V shed 0 bases, J shed 3 bases, and the junction held 8 bases outside the gene matches. This CDR3 comprises 16 residues. Germline V gives CDR1 SGDLS, CDR2 YYNGEE. The CDR3 nucleotides read TGTGCCAGCAGCGTAGCTACGGGACAGTCAGACACTGAAGCTTTCTTT. Protein product: CASSVATGQSDTEAFF.

At least ten counts were recorded for this clonotype. The V and J genes are TRBV9 and TRBJ2-7; 7 positions agree with TRBD2. With 7 bases clipped from V and 0 bases from J, the junction kept 7 bases outside the gene matches. Germline assignment: CDR1 SGDLS and CDR2 YYNGEE. CDR3 length: 14 residues. CDR3 loop: CASSPGGVSYEQYF. The CDR3 coding sequence is TGTGCCAGCTCCCCGGGGGGTGTCTCCTACGAGCAGTACTTC.

This clonotype has at least ten counts. The chain links TRBV9 to TRBJ2-7, with 9 bases aligning to TRBD2. The trim removed 0 bases at V and 4 bases at J, leaving 5 bases unmatched. CDR1 is SGDLS and CDR2 is YYNGEE in the germline V gene. The length of the CDR3 is 15 residues. This CDR3 reads CASSVGASGDYEQYF. The CDR3 DNA reads TGTGCCAGCAGCGTAGGGGCTAGCGGGGATTACGAGCAGTACTTC.

Many counts were recorded for this clonotype. The CDR3 here is CASSLEGGGPYNEQFF. CDR3 coding DNA: TGTGCCAGCAGCCTAGAAGGCGGGGGCCCCTACAATGAGCAGTTCTTC. The rearrangement links TRBV9 to TRBJ2-1; a weak D match, TRBD2 (7 bases). There are 16 residues in the CDR3. The V gene's germline CDR1 is SGDLS and CDR2 YYNGEE. The V end lost 4 bases, the J end lost 2 bases, and 16 bases lay between the germline ends.

This clonotype was seen at least ten times. The J gene is TRBJ2-7, the V gene TRBV9; D might be TRBD1 (6 bases). This CDR3 has 13 residues. Trimming cost V 1 base and J 3 bases, with 8 bases left between them. Per germline, CDR1 SGDLS and CDR2 YYNGEE. As DNA, the CDR3 is TGTGCCAGCAGCGTACAACAGGGCTACGAGCAGTACTTC. Amino acids: CASSVQQGYEQYF.

This clonotype appeared a few times. The chain employs TRBV9 and TRBJ2-7; D remains ambiguous. Per germline, CDR1 SGDLS and CDR2 YYNGEE. V shed 0 bases and J shed 2 bases, with 9 bases lying between them. The CDR3 contains 14 residues. CDR3 loop: CASSVGNRAYEQYF. For the CDR3, the DNA is TGTGCCAGCAGCGTAGGGAACAGAGCCTACGAGCAGTACTTC.

This clonotype was picked up many times. The genes are TRBV9 and TRBJ2-7; D remains unclear. This CDR3 is built from 12 residues. Trimming removed 0 bases from V and 6 bases from J, with 7 bases in between. Looked up from germline, CDR1 is SGDLS and CDR2 is YYNGEE. Written as DNA, the CDR3 is TGTGCCAGCAGCGTAGAATACGGCGAGCAGTACTTC. It is translated as CASSVEYGEQYF.

This clonotype was observed many times. The CDR3 region is CASSVDLGGTEAFF. The CDR3 coding sequence is TGTGCCAGCAGCGTAGATTTGGGGGGCACTGAAGCTTTCTTT. The genes are TRBV9 and TRBJ1-1, with a weak D call TRBD1 (5 bases). V shed 0 bases and J shed 4 bases, with 10 bases lying between them. From germline, CDR1 is SGDLS and CDR2 YYNGEE. The CDR3 runs 14 residues.

Many counts were recorded for this clonotype. The chain links TRBV9 to TRBJ2-3, with 10 bases lining up with TRBD1. Per germline, CDR1 SGDLS and CDR2 YYNGEE. V shed 3 bases and J 6 bases; nucleotides not matched to a gene: 7. This CDR3 spans 15 amino acids. The CDR3, as DNA: TGTGCCAGCAGCGCCGGGACAGGGGAATCGGATACGCAGTATTTT. Translation: CASSAGTGESDTQYF.

This clonotype has just a few counts. This sequence joins TRBV9 and TRBJ2-1; the match to TRBD2 covers 11 bases. The CDR3 is 17 residues long. In germline, CDR1 is SGDLS, CDR2 YYNGEE. After removal of 3 bases from V and 1 base from J, the junction contained 6 bases not matched to a gene. The CDR3 nucleotides read TGTGCCAGCAGCGCCTTCTCTAGCGGGGGGTCCTACAATGAGCAGTTCTTC. Encoded protein: CASSAFSSGGSYNEQFF. The variable domain in full, completed from reference TRBV9 and TRBJ2-1, reads DSGVTQTPKHLITATGQRVTLRCSPRSGDLSVYWYQQSLDQGLQFLIQYYNGEERAKGNILERFSAQQFPDLHSELNLSSLELGDSALYFCASSAFSSGGSYNEQFFGPGTRLTVL.

This clonotype was counted many times. The chain couples TRBV9 to TRBJ1-1; unclear D gene. Germline CDR1 SGDLS, CDR2 YYNGEE. The ends were cut back, 1 base at V and 4 bases at J, with 8 bases in the middle. This CDR3 has 13 residues. CDR3 in amino acids: CASSVLDPTEAFF. CDR3 nucleotides: TGTGCCAGCAGCGTACTGGACCCCACTGAAGCTTTCTTT.

This clonotype was picked up a small number of times. The chain combines TRBV9 with TRBJ2-1; the D gene could be TRBD1 or TRBD2 (6 bases each). The CDR3 totals 16 residues. Trimming left V 0 bases short and J 2 bases short, with 12 bases between. CDR1 and CDR2 (germline): SGDLS, YYNGEE. DNA of the CDR3: TGTGCCAGCAGCGTAGATGTGGGGGGCGCCTACAATGAGCAGTTCTTC. It is translated as CASSVDVGGAYNEQFF.

This clonotype has at least ten counts. The rearrangement uses TRBV9 and TRBJ2-1; TRBD2 agrees at 10 bases. This CDR3 contains 17 residues. V shed 1 base, J shed 5 bases, and the junction held 9 bases outside the gene matches. Looked up from germline, CDR1 is SGDLS and CDR2 is YYNGEE. The CDR3 spells CASSVYDLAGGNNEQFF. In nucleotides, the CDR3 is TGTGCCAGCAGCGTATACGATTTAGCGGGGGGCAACAATGAGCAGTTCTTC.

Points on this clonotype: Relative to the germline gene, one junction end is altered; a read error may explain this. The J gene is TRBJ1-2, the V gene TRBV9; D call uncertain. The CDR3 sequence is 14 residues long. Germline CDR1 and CDR2: SGDLS and YYNGEE. The CDR3 sequence: CANSVAGGPYGYPF. Written as DNA, the CDR3 is TGTGCCAACAGCGTAGCGGGCGGGCCCTATGGCTACCCCTTC.

This clonotype was seen many times. This rearrangement joins TRBV9 to TRBJ1-5; 11 bases are a match to TRBD1. CDR1 is SGDLS, CDR2 YYNGEE, per germline. Trimming took 3 bases from V and 3 from J; bases not matched to a gene: 2. This CDR3 contains 15 residues. The CDR3 sequence: CASSADRGPNQPQHF. The CDR3 DNA sequence: TGTGCCAGCAGCGCGGACAGGGGGCCCAATCAGCCCCAGCATTTT.

This clonotype was counted ten times or more. V usage is TRBV7-1 and J usage is TRBJ1-3, with D hard to call. TRBV7-1 is classed as an ORF, of uncertain function. CDR3 size: 22 residues. V lost 3 bases and J lost 4, with 34 bases in between. CDR3 nucleotide sequence: TGTGCCAGCAGCTCCCGCCGCCCCGGACTTAGTGTTCTCGGTTCGGGCGGAAACACCATATATTTT. It yields the protein CASSSRRPGLSVLGSGGNTIYF.

This clonotype was counted many times. This chain links TRBV9 with TRBJ2-2; 7 bases map to TRBD1. J was trimmed by 6 bases and V by 5 bases; bases with no gene match: 7. The CDR3 runs 14 residues. Per germline, CDR1 SGDLS and CDR2 YYNGEE. The CDR3 protein is CASSEVQGAGELFF. DNA of the CDR3: TGTGCCAGCAGTGAAGTGCAGGGGGCCGGGGAGCTGTTTTTT.

This clonotype was seen ten or more times. The V gene is TRBV9, the J gene TRBJ2-7; D is undetermined. Per the germline V gene, CDR1 is SGDLS and CDR2 is YYNGEE. Trimming cost V 4 bases and J 6 bases, with 20 bases left between them. The CDR3 has 15 residues. In DNA, the CDR3 is TGTGCCAGCAGCCCCAACGTCGGGTTTCATCTCGAGCAGTACTTC. Protein sequence: CASSPNVGFHLEQYF. Based on the CDR3 plus reference TRBV9 and TRBJ2-7, the full variable domain is DSGVTQTPKHLITATGQRVTLRCSPRSGDLSVYWYQQSLDQGLQFLIQYYNGEERAKGNILERFSAQQFPDLHSELNLSSLELGDSALYFCASSPNVGFHLEQYFGPGTRLTVT.

This clonotype was observed many times. This CDR3 reads CASSTRDTPSYGYTF. The CDR3 coding sequence is TGTGCCAGCAGCACCCGGGACACCCCCTCCTATGGCTACACCTTC. The chain links TRBV9 to TRBJ1-2, with D perhaps matching TRBD1 (6 bases). In germline, CDR1 is SGDLS, CDR2 YYNGEE. This CDR3 spans 15 amino acids. Trimming pared 4 bases from V and 4 bases from J, leaving 17 bases between.

Many counts were recorded for this clonotype. V and J are TRBV9 and TRBJ1-2; D is unresolved. The CDR3 extends over 16 amino acids. In germline, CDR1 is SGDLS, CDR2 YYNGEE. V lost 0 bases, J lost 4 bases, and 16 bases lay in between. The CDR3 region has the DNA TGTGCCAGCAGCGTAGAGGACGGATTTCCTGGCTATGGCTACACCTTC. Amino acids: CASSVEDGFPGYGYTF.

This clonotype came up many times. This chain joins TRBV9 and TRBJ2-1, with TRBD1 matching 9 bases. Germline CDR1 and CDR2: SGDLS and YYNGEE. The V and J ends lost 5 bases and 9 bases, in that order; junction bases with no gene match: 12. The CDR3 runs 15 residues. The CDR3 spells CASSRADRGWGEQFF. CDR3 bases: TGTGCCAGCAGTCGAGCCGACAGGGGGTGGGGTGAGCAGTTCTTC.

This clonotype came up many times. This rearrangement joins TRBV9 to TRBJ1-4; D is unclear. The CDR3 length is 15 residues. Trimming removed 1 base from V and 8 bases from J, with 15 bases in between. Germline-derived CDR1 and CDR2 are SGDLS and YYNGEE. The CDR3 DNA is TGTGCCAGCAGCGTAACGCCCCTGAGGGAAGAAAAACTGTTTTTT. It is translated as CASSVTPLREEKLFF.